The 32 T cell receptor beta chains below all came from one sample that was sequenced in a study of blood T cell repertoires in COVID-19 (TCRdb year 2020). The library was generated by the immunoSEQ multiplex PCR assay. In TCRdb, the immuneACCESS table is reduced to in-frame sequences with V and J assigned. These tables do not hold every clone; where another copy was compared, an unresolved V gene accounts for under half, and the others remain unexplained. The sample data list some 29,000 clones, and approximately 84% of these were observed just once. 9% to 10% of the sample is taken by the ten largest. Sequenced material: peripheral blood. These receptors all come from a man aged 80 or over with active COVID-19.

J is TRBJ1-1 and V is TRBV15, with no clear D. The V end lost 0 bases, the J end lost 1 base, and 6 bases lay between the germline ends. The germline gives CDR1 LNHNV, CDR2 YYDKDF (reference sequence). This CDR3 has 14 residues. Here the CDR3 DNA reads TGTGCCACCAGCAGAGATGCAGAGAACACTGAAGCTTTCTTT. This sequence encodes CATSRDAENTEAFF. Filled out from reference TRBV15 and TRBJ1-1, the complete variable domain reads DAMVIQNPRYQVTQFGKPVTLSCSQTLNHNVMYWYQQKSSQAPKLLFHYYDKDFNNEADTPDNFQSRRPNTSFCFLDIRSPGLGDTAMYLCATSRDAENTEAFFGQGTRLTVV.

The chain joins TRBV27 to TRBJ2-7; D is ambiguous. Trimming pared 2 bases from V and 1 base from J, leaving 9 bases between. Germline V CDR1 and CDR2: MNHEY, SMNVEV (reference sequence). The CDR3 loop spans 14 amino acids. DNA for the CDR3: TGTGCCAGCAGTTTAGGAAGAGGATCCTACGAGCAGTACTTC. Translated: CASSLGRGSYEQYF.

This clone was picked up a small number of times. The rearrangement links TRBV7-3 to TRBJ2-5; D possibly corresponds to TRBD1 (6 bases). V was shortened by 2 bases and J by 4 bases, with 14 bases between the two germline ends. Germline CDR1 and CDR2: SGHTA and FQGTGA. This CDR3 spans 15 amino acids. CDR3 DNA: TGTGCCAGCAGCTTATACTCTCTCAGGGGAGAGACCCAGTACTTC. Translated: CASSLYSLRGETQYF.

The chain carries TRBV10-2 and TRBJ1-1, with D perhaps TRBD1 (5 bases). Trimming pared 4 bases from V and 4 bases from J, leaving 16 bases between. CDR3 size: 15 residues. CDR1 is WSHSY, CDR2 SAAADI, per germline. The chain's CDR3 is CASSGVDSYGTEAFF. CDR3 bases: TGCGCCAGCAGTGGAGTTGACAGTTACGGCACTGAAGCTTTCTTT.

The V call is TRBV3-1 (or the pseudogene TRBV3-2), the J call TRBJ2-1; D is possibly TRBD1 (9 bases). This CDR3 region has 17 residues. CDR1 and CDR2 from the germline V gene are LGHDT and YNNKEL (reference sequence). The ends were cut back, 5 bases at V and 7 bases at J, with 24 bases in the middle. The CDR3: CASSKDRGRGGLNEQFF. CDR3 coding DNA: TGTGCCAGCAGCAAGGACAGGGGTCGGGGGGGCTTGAATGAGCAGTTCTTC.

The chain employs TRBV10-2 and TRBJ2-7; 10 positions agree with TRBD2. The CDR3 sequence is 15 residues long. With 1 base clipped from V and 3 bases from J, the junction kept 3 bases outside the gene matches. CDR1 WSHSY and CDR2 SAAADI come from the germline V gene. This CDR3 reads CASSEYPSGGYEQYF. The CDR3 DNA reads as TGCGCCAGCAGTGAGTACCCTAGCGGGGGCTACGAGCAGTACTTC.

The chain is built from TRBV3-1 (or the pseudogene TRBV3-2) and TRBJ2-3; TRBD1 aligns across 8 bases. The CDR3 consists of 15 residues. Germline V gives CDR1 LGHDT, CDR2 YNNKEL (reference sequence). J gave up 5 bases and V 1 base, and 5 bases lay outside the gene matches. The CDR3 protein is CASSQGLRGQDTQYF. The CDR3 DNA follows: TGTGCCAGCAGCCAAGGACTCAGGGGGCAAGATACGCAGTATTTT.

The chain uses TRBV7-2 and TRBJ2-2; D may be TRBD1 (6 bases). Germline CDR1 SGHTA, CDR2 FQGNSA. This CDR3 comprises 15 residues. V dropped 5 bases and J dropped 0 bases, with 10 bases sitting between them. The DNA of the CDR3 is TGTGCCAGCAGCGCACGGACAGCGAACACCGGGGAGCTGTTTTTT. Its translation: CASSARTANTGELFF.

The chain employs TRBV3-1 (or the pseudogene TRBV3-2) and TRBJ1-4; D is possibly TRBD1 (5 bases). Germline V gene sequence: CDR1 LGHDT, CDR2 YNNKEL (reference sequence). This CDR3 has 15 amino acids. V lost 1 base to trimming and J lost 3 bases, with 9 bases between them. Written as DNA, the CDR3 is TGTGCCAGCAGCCAAGCGGGGGGAGCTAATGAAAAACTGTTTTTT. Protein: CASSQAGGANEKLFF.

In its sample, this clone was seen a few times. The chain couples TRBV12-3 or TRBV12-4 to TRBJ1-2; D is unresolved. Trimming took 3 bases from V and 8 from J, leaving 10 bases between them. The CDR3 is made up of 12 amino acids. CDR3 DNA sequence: TGTGCCAGCAGTTTCGGGTCGGGAGGCTACACCTTC. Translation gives CASSFGSGGYTF.

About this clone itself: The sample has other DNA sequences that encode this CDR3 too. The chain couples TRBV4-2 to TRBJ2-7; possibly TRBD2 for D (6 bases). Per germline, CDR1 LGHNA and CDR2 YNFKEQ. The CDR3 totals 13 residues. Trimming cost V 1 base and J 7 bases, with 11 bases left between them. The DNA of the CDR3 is TGTGCCAGCAGCCAAGCCGCCGCGGGGGAGCAGTACTTC. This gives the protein CASSQAAAGEQYF.

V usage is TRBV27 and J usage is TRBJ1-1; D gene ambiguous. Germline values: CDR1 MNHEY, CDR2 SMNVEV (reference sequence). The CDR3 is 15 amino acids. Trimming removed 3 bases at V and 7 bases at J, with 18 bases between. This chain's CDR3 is CASSFRLGVPLEAFF. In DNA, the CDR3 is TGTGCCAGCAGTTTCCGTCTGGGCGTACCTCTTGAAGCTTTCTTT.

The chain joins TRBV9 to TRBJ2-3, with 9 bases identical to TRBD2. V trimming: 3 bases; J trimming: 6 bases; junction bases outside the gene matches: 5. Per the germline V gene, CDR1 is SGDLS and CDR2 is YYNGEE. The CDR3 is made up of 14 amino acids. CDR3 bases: TGTGCCAGCAGCGACAGCGGGGGGCCTGATACGCAGTATTTT. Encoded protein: CASSDSGGPDTQYF.

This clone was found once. This chain's CDR3 is CASSESGGEETQYF. CDR3 bases: TGTGCCAGCAGTGAATCCGGGGGGGAAGAGACCCAGTACTTC. The chain combines TRBV2 with TRBJ2-5; 8 bases agree with TRBD2. Trimming removed 2 bases from V and 3 bases from J; junction bases left unmatched: 2. Germline V gene sequence: CDR1 SNHLY, CDR2 FYNNEI. The CDR3 runs 14 residues.

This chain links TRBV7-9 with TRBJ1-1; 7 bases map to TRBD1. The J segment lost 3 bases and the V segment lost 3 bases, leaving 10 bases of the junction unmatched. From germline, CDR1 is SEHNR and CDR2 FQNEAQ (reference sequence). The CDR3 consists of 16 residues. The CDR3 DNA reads TGTGCCAGCAGCTTCGGCAGGGGGACCCTGGACACTGAAGCTTTCTTT. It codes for CASSFGRGTLDTEAFF.

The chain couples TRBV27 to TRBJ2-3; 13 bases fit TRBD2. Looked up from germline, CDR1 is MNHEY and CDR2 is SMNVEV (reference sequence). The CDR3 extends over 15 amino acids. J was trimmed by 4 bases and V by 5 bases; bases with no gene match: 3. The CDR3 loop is CASSTSGGAPDTQYF. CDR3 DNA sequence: TGTGCCAGCAGTACTAGCGGGGGGGCTCCAGATACGCAGTATTTT.

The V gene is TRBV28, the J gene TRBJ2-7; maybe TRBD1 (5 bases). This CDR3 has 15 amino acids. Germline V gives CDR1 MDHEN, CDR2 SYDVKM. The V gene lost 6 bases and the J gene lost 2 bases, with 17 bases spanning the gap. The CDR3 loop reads CASSPHRTRAYEQYF. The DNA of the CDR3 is TGTGCCAGCAGCCCTCACCGGACACGGGCCTACGAGCAGTACTTC.

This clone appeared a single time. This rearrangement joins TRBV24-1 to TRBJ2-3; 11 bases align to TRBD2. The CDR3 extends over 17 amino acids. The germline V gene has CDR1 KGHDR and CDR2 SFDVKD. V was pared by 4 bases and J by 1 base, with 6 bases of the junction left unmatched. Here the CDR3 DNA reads TGTGCCACCAGTGACCCTGGGACTAGCGGAGGCACAGATACGCAGTATTTT. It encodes CATSDPGTSGGTDTQYF.

The CDR3 here is CATWAEGNEQFF. The CDR3, as DNA: TGTGCCACTTGGGCAGAAGGCAATGAGCAGTTCTTC. The chain has TRBV12-3 or TRBV12-4 and TRBJ2-1; D is undetermined. This CDR3 has 12 residues. The V and J ends lost 10 bases and 6 bases respectively, with 13 bases between them.

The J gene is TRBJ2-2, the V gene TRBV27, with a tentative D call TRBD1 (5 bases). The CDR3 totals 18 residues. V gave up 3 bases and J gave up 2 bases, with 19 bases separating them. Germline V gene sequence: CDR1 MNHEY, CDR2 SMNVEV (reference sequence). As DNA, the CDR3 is TGTGCCAGCAGTTTTTTAACAGGAAAACTACTAAACACCGGGGAGCTGTTTTTT. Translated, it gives CASSFLTGKLLNTGELFF.

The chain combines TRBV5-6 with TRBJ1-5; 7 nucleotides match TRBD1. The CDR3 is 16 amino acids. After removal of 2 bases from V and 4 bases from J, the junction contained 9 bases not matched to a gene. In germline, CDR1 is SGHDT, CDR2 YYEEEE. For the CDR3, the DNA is TGTGCCAGCAGCTTTAGGGGGCCGGGTGGAAATCAGCCCCAGCATTTT. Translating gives CASSFRGPGGNQPQHF.

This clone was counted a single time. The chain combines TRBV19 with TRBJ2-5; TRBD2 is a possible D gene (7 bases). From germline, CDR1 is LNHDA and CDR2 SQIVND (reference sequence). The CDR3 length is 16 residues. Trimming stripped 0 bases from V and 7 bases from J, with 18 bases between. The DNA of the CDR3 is TGTGCCAGTAGTATAGATCTATCCGGGGGGCGGGGGACCCAGTACTTC. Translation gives CASSIDLSGGRGTQYF.

The CDR3 sequence: CASSPLTGGVRGYTF. For the CDR3, the DNA is TGTGCCAGTAGTCCCCTAACCGGGGGGGTGCGTGGCTACACCTTC. This sequence joins TRBV19 and TRBJ1-2, with D possibly being TRBD1 (5 bases). The V gene's germline CDR1 is LNHDA and CDR2 SQIVND (reference sequence). With 5 bases removed from V and 7 bases from J, the gap between germline ends came to 20 bases. CDR3 length equals 15 residues.

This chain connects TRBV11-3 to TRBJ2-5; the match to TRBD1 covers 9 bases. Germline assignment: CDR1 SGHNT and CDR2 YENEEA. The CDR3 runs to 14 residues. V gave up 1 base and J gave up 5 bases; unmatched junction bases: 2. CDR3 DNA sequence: TGTGCCAGCAGCTTAGGGACAGGGGACGAGACCCAGTACTTC. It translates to CASSLGTGDETQYF.

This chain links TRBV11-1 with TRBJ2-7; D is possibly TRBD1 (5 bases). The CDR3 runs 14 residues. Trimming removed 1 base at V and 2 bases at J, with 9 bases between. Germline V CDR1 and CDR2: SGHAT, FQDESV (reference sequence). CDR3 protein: CASSLVGAAYEQYF. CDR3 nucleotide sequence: TGTGCCAGCAGCTTAGTAGGGGCGGCCTACGAGCAGTACTTC.

This CDR3 reads CASRPGTGVYSNQPQHF. The CDR3 nucleotides read TGTGCCAGCAGGCCCGGGACAGGGGTTTACTCAAATCAGCCCCAGCATTTT. The gene calls are TRBV2 and TRBJ1-5; TRBD1 agrees at 10 bases. The CDR3 sequence is 17 residues long. Per germline, CDR1 SNHLY and CDR2 FYNNEI. V shed 6 bases, J shed 4 bases, and the junction held 12 bases outside the gene matches.

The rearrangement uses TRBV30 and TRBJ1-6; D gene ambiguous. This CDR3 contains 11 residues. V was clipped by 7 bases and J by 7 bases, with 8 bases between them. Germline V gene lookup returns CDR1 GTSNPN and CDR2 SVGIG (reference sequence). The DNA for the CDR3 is TGTGCCTACCTACGGAATTCACCCCTCCACTTT. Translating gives CAYLRNSPLHF.

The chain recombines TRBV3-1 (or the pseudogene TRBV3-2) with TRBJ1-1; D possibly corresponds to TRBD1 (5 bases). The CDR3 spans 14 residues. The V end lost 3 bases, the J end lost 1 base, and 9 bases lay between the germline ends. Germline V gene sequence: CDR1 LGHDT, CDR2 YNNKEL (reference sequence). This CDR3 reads CASSQGLANTEAFF. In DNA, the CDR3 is TGTGCCAGCAGCCAGGGGCTCGCGAACACTGAAGCTTTCTTT.

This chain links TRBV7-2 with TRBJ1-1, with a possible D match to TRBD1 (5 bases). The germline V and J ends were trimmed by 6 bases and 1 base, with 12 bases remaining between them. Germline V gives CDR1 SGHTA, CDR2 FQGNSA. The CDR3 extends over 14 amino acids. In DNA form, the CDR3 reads TGTGCCAGCAGGCCCGGACAAACGAACACTGAAGCTTTCTTT. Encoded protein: CASRPGQTNTEAFF.

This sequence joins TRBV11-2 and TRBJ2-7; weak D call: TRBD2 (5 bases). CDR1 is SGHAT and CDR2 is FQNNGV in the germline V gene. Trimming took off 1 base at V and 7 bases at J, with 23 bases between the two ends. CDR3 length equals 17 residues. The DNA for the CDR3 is TGTGCCAGCAGCTTAGGGTCTGGGATTGGGTCTTCGGGAGAGCAGTACTTC. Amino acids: CASSLGSGIGSSGEQYF.

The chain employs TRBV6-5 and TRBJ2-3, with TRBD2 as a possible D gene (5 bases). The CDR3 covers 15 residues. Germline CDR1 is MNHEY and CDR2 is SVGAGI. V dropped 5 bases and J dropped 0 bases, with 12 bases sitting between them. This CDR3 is CASSPVGASTDTQYF. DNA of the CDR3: TGTGCCAGCAGTCCGGTGGGAGCTAGCACAGATACGCAGTATTTT.

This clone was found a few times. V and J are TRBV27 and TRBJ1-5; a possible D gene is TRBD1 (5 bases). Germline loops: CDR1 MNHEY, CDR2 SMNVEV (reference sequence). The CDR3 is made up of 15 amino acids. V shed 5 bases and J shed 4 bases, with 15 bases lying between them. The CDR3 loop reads CASSRGREGNQPQHF. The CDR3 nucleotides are TGTGCCAGCAGTAGGGGCAGGGAAGGAAATCAGCCCCAGCATTTT.